A selection of T cell receptor beta chains follows, all from one sample in a study of blood T cell repertoires in COVID-19. Some clones are missing from TCRdb's copy, which holds only in-frame ones; the method was immunoSEQ multiplex PCR. The table has 400,000 to 450,000 clones, around 91% seen once; the top ten hold under 0.7%. What was sequenced was PBMCs or T cells enriched from blood (not recorded which). These TCRs come from a man between 18 and 29 years old who had recovered from COVID-19. Both conserved end residues are part of each CDR3. Each record gives: D gene, J gene, clone size, V gene, CDR3 DNA, CDR3 protein. A D gene is named only where the DNA matches it firmly. A clone size is listed for some rows: how often the clone was seen (once, few, many), or a class if it is expanded.

D gene: NA; J gene: TRBJ2-7; clone size: once; V gene: TRBV4-1; CDR3 DNA: TGCGCCAGCAGCCAAGTTGAGGGAACCGAGCAGTACTTC; CDR3 protein: CASSQVEGTEQYF
D gene: TRBD1; J gene: TRBJ2-7; clone size: NA; V gene: TRBV19; CDR3 DNA: TGTGCCAGTAGTATGGGACAGGGCGGGAACGAGCAGTACTTC; CDR3 protein: CASSMGQGGNEQYF
D gene: TRBD2; J gene: TRBJ2-2; clone size: NA; V gene: TRBV28; CDR3 DNA: TGTGCCAGCAGCCCGGGACTAGCGGGAGGTTTCCCCGGGGAGCTGTTTTTT; CDR3 protein: CASSPGLAGGFPGELFF
D gene: TRBD1; J gene: TRBJ2-2; clone size: NA; V gene: TRBV13; CDR3 DNA: TGTGCCAGCAGCTTTTCGACAGGGCGCACCGGGGAGCTGTTTTTT; CDR3 protein: CASSFSTGRTGELFF
D gene: NA; J gene: TRBJ2-5; clone size: NA; V gene: TRBV15; CDR3 DNA: TGTGCCACCAGCAGAGACCAGGGTGGGAAGACCCAGTACTTC; CDR3 protein: CATSRDQGGKTQYF
D gene: TRBD1; J gene: TRBJ1-3; clone size: once; V gene: TRBV28; CDR3 DNA: TGTGCCAGCAGCCCCCAGGGGGCGTCTTTTTCTGGAAACACCATATATTTT; CDR3 protein: CASSPQGASFSGNTIYF
D gene: NA; J gene: TRBJ2-5; clone size: NA; V gene: TRBV28; CDR3 DNA: TGTGCCAGCAGTTTGGGCTGGGAGACCCAGTACTTC; CDR3 protein: CASSLGWETQYF
D gene: NA; J gene: TRBJ1-1; clone size: once; V gene: TRBV10-1; CDR3 DNA: TGCGCCAGCAGTGAGACTACGAACACTGAAGCTTTCTTT; CDR3 protein: CASSETTNTEAFF
D gene: TRBD2; J gene: TRBJ2-2; clone size: NA; V gene: TRBV7-9; CDR3 DNA: TGTGCCAGCAGCTTAGTGGGGGAGGGACCGAACACCGGGGAGCTGTTTTTT; CDR3 protein: CASSLVGEGPNTGELFF
D gene: TRBD1; J gene: TRBJ1-4; clone size: NA; V gene: TRBV18; CDR3 DNA: TGTGCCAGCTCACTTGGGACAGGGGTTGAAAAACTGTTTTTT; CDR3 protein: CASSLGTGVEKLFF
D gene: NA; J gene: TRBJ1-2; clone size: NA; V gene: TRBV3-1/TRBV3-2; CDR3 DNA: TGTGCCAGCAGCCTCAAAAGCTTAAACTATGGCTACACCTTC; CDR3 protein: CASSLKSLNYGYTF